This T cell receptor (beta chain) was obtained from a study of Ad26.COV2.S vaccination and SARS-CoV-2 variants. General observations from the study: Relative to placebo recipients, vaccine recipients exhibited elevated spike-specific TCR breadth. Responses of spike-specific T cells (both CD8+ and CD4+) reportedly showed substantial breadth after vaccination.

TCRdb keeps only in-frame clones here, not all; method: immunoSEQ multiplex PCR. Among about 420,000 clones listed, 88% were seen once. As for treatment: around 19 received Ad26.COV2.S at low or high dose, single or two shots; several received placebo; per-sample allocation not given. Sampling occurred on day 63 after the first vaccine or placebo injection. Built on an Ad26 vector, the vaccine expressed Wuhan-strain SARS-CoV-2 spike. V lost 5 bases to trimming and J lost 1 base, with 8 bases between them. CDR1 is SGHTA and CDR2 is FQGNSA in the germline V gene. This CDR3 has 13 amino acids. With regard to this clone: Its cognate antigen is unknown.

Source: peripheral blood, taken in a trial of Ad26.COV2.S vaccine versus placebo. The rearrangement uses TRBV7-2 and TRBJ1-1; no clear D gene. The sequence came from a person aged 18-60 years who received the Ad26.COV2.S COVID-19 vaccine or a placebo. The CDR3 region has the DNA TGTGCCAGCAGCGATCAGGAGAACACTGAAGCTTTCTTT. It yields the protein CASSDQENTEAFF.